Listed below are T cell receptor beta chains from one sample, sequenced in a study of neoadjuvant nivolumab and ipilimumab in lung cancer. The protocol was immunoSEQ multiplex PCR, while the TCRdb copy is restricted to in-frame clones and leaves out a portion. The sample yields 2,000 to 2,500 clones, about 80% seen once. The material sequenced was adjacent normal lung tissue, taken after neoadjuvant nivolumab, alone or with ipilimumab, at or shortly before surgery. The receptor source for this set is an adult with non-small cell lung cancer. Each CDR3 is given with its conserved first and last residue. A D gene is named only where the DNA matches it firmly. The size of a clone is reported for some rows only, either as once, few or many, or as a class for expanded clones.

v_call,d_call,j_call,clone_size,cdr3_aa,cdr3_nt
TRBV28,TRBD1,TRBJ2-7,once,CASSLVGQGLYEQYF,TGTGCCAGCAGTTTAGTGGGACAGGGACTCTACGAGCAGTACTTC
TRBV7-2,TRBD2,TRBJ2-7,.,CASSLGTSGRGEQYF,TGTGCCAGCAGCCTTGGGACTAGCGGGAGAGGCGAGCAGTACTTC
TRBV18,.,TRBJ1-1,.,CASSPSGYLNTEAFF,TGTGCCAGCTCACCATCCGGGTACCTGAACACTGAAGCTTTCTTT
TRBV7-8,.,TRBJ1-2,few,CASSLSGYGYTF,TGTGCCAGCAGCCTAAGTGGATATGGCTACACCTTC
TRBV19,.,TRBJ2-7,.,CASSTQGGLYEQYF,TGTGCCAGTAGTACCCAGGGGGGTTTGTACGAGCAGTACTTC
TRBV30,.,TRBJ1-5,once,CAWSEMGNQPQHF,TGTGCCTGGAGTGAGATGGGGAACCAGCCCCAGCATTTT
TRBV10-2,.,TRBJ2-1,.,CASHGGAYNEQFF,TGCGCCAGCCACGGGGGAGCTTACAATGAGCAGTTCTTC
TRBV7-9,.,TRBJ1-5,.,CASSLTGQPQHF,TGTGCCAGCAGCTTAACAGGTCAGCCCCAGCATTTT
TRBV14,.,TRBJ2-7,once,CASSQDGRGAVNF,TGTGCCAGCAGCCAAGATGGTAGGGGGGCCGTGAACTTC
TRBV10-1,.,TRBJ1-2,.,CASSASRRRKTYGYTF,TGCGCCAGCAGTGCCAGTAGAAGACGGAAGACCTATGGCTACACCTTC
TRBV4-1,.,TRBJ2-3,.,CASSQERDTQYF,TGCGCCAGCAGCCAAGAGAGGGATACGCAGTATTTT
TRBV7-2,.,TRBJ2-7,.,CASSLPIWGQAVRGEQYF,TGTGCCAGCAGCTTACCAATATGGGGGCAAGCGGTCCGGGGCGAGCAGTACTTC
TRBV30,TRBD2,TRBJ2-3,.,CAWSVGLAGPDTQYF,TGTGCCTGGAGTGTGGGACTAGCGGGACCAGATACGCAGTATTTT
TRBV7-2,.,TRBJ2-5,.,CASSLARGNQETQYF,TGTGCCAGCAGCTTAGCGAGGGGCAACCAAGAGACCCAGTACTTC
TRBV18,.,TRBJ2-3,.,CASSPPTGTDTQYF,TGTGCCAGCTCACCACCAACAGGCACAGATACGCAGTATTTT
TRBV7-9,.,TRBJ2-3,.,CASRDMNTQYF,TGTGCCAGCAGGGATATGAATACGCAGTATTTT
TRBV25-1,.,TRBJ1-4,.,CASSEPREAEKLFF,TGTGCCAGCAGTGAACCAAGGGAAGCGGAAAAACTGTTTTTT
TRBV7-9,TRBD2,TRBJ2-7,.,CASSLGTSGRRYEQYF,TGTGCCAGCAGCCTAGGGACTAGCGGGAGACGATACGAGCAGTACTTC
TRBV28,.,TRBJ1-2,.,CASSLPRGPSNYGYTF,TGTGCCAGCAGTCTCCCTCGGGGGCCATCTAACTATGGCTACACCTTC
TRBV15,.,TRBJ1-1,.,CATSREPSSAEAFF,TGTGCCACCAGCAGAGAACCCTCCTCCGCTGAAGCTTTCTTT
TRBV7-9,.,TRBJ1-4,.,CASSSNPGGTTNEKLFF,TGTGCCAGCAGCTCAAACCCGGGCGGCACAACCAATGAAAAACTGTTTTTT
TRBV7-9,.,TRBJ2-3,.,CAGKEDTQYF,TGTGCCGGAAAGGAGGATACGCAGTATTTT
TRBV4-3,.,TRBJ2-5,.,CASSQGLSVQETQYF,TGCGCCAGCAGCCAAGGCCTCAGCGTCCAAGAGACCCAGTACTTC
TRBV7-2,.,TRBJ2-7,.,CASSLEPGLPLGPYEQYF,TGTGCCAGCAGCTTAGAGCCAGGGTTGCCCTTAGGGCCCTACGAGCAGTACTTC
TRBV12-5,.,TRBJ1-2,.,CASGPGGVTDGYTF,TGTGCTAGTGGTCCGGGGGGGGTAACTGATGGCTACACCTTC
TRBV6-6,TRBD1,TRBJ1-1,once,CASSFDRVGTEAFF,TGTGCCAGCAGTTTCGACAGGGTGGGCACTGAAGCTTTCTTT
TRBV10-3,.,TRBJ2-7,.,CATSSRPYEQYF,TGTGCCACTTCGAGCCGGCCCTACGAGCAGTACTTC
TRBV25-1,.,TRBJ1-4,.,CASSEIRPNEKLFF,TGTGCCAGCAGTGAAATAAGGCCTAATGAAAAACTGTTTTTT
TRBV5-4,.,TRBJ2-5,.,CASSSRYRGGETQYF,TGTGCCAGCAGCTCCAGATACAGGGGGGGAGAGACCCAGTACTTC